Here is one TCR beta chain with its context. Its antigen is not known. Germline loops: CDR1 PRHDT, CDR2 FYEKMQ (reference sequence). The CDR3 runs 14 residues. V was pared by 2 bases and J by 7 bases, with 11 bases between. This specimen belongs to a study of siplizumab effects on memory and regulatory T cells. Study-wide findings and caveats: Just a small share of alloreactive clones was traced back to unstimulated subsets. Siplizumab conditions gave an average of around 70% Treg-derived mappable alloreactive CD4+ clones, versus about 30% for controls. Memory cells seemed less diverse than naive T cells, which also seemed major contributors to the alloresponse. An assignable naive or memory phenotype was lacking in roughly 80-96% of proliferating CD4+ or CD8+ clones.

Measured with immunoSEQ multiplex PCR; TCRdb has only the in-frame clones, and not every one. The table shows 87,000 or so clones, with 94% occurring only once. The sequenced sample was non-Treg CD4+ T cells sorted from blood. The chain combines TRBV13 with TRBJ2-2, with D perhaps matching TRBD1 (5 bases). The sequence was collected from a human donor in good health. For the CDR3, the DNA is TGTGCCAGCAGCTTAACAGGTCGGCGCGGGGAGCTGTTTTTT. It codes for CASSLTGRRGELFF.